What follows are 5 T cell receptor beta chains derived from one specimen sequenced in a study of cytomegalovirus exposure and HLA in healthy donors. PCR was performed using 60 Vbeta and 13 Jbeta primers. TCRdb's copy holds only in-frame clones and misses some; the assay was immunoSEQ multiplex PCR. Here the sample spans about 98,000 clones, roughly 77% being singletons. Sequenced sample: PBMCs. The origin of the receptors is a middle-aged man in good health and CMV-seronegative.

This chain links TRBV7-9 with TRBJ2-2; 10 bases align to TRBD2. J was trimmed by 8 bases and V by 2 bases; bases with no gene match: 2. The CDR3 is 14 amino acids. Germline assignment: CDR1 SEHNR and CDR2 FQNEAQ (reference sequence). Here the CDR3 reads CASSLLAGEGELFF. In DNA, the CDR3 is TGTGCCAGCAGCTTACTAGCGGGAGAGGGGGAGCTGTTTTTT.

This chain uses TRBV7-9 with TRBJ2-1, with 8 bases fitting TRBD2. CDR3 length equals 17 residues. CDR1 is SEHNR, CDR2 FQNEAQ, per germline (reference sequence). With 2 bases clipped from V and 8 bases from J, the junction kept 14 bases outside the gene matches. CDR3: CASSLRSSGPGSYEQFF. In DNA, the CDR3 is TGTGCCAGCAGCTTAAGGTCTAGCGGGCCTGGGTCCTATGAGCAGTTCTTC.

In this sample, this clone turned up once. This chain links TRBV19 with TRBJ1-2; 10 nucleotides align to TRBD1. V was pared by 5 bases and J by 4 bases, with 13 bases of the junction left unmatched. This CDR3 has 17 amino acids. Per germline, CDR1 LNHDA and CDR2 SQIVND (reference sequence). The CDR3 loop is CASSRDRGQTIGYGYTF. For the CDR3, the DNA is TGTGCCAGTAGTCGAGACAGGGGGCAAACTATTGGCTATGGCTACACCTTC.

The chain uses TRBV20-1 and TRBJ1-2; D gene uncertain. This CDR3 is built from 11 residues. The V gene lost 4 bases and the J gene lost 3 bases, with 6 bases spanning the gap. Germline V lookup: CDR1 DFQATT, CDR2 SNEGSKA (reference sequence). CDR3 sequence: CSATSDYGYTF. For the CDR3, the DNA is TGCAGTGCTACCAGTGACTATGGCTACACCTTC.

This sequence joins TRBV21-1 and TRBJ2-7; TRBD1 is taken as the D call from the table, unchecked against the DNA. TRBV21-1 is given as a pseudogene. The CDR3 spans 17 residues. CDR3 nucleotide sequence: TGTGCCAGCAGCAAAGCGTTGCCAGGGGGCTTCTCCTACGAGCAGTACTTC. This encodes CASSKALPGGFSYEQYF.